The 6 T cell receptor beta chains listed next were all sequenced from one sample in a study of low-dose radiotherapy and immunotherapy resistance in tumors. TRAV- and TRBV-specific primers, spanning alpha and beta chains, primed first-strand cDNA. Using a constant-region primer together with a V-primer adapter, TCRs were subjected to approximately 20 PCR cycles of amplification. A single record per CDR3 protein comes from TCRdb applying MiXCR to the reads. The sample includes around 58,000 distinct CDR3 sequences, 20% to 25% of them seen just once. The time point was: after trial treatment. Documented treatment: LDRT plus nivolumab, ipilimumab, low-dose cyclophosphamide and aspirin (RACIN trial). The sample in question was PBMCs, obtained after low-dose radiotherapy plus immunotherapy. Receptor source: a male donor with prostate cancer.

In this sample, this clonotype turned up once. This is likely an artifact of a read error, given a far larger clone one base away. The chain carries TRBV20-1 and TRBJ2-1; a possible D gene is TRBD1 (5 bases). V gave up 1 base and J gave up 10 bases, with 14 bases separating them. Germline V lookup: CDR1 DFQATT, CDR2 SNEGSKA (reference sequence). CDR3 length: 13 amino acids. The CDR3 sequence: CSARVARAYEQFF. In nucleotides, the CDR3 is TGCAGTGCTAGAGTGGCCAGGGCTTACGAGCAGTTCTTC.

This clonotype was seen ten or more times. The chain employs TRBV4-1 and TRBJ1-2, with D hard to call. Germline lookup yields CDR1 MGHRA and CDR2 YSYEKL. V lost 0 bases and J lost 2, with 4 bases in between. CDR3 size: 13 residues. The CDR3 loop is CASSQDRNYGYTF. CDR3 in DNA: TGCGCCAGCAGCCAAGACAGAAACTATGGCTACACCTTC.

This clonotype was found many times. This chain connects TRBV19 to TRBJ2-5; 11 positions match TRBD2. Trimming removed 6 bases from V and 0 bases from J; junction bases left unmatched: 15. The CDR3 loop spans 19 amino acids. The V gene's germline CDR1 is LNHDA and CDR2 SQIVND (reference sequence). This chain's CDR3 is CASRSAGTSGGVNQETQYF. Here the CDR3 DNA reads TGTGCCAGTAGATCCGCCGGGACTAGCGGAGGGGTGAACCAAGAGACCCAGTACTTC.

This clonotype was detected ten times or more. This chain links TRBV20-1 with TRBJ2-7; D gene unclear. Trimming took 3 bases from V and 0 from J, leaving 12 bases between them. Per germline, CDR1 DFQATT and CDR2 SNEGSKA (reference sequence). This CDR3 spans 14 amino acids. The CDR3 region has the DNA TGCAGTGCTAGTGCGTTAATTGTCTCCTACGAGCAGTACTTC. It codes for CSASALIVSYEQYF.

This clonotype was seen many times. The chain recombines TRBV7-2 with TRBJ2-1; 8 positions match TRBD2. Trimming removed 2 bases from V and 7 bases from J; junction bases left unmatched: 4. Germline V gene data show CDR1 as SGHTA and CDR2 as FQGNSA. This CDR3 has 14 residues. DNA of the CDR3: TGTGCCAGCAGCTTAAGAGCGGGGGAGAATGAGCAGTTCTTC. This translates into CASSLRAGENEQFF.

This clonotype was counted many times. The chain carries TRBV5-1 and TRBJ1-6; D unresolved. The CDR3 loop spans 16 amino acids. CDR1 is SGHRS, CDR2 YFSETQ, per germline. Trimming left V 1 base short and J 7 bases short, with 15 bases between. The CDR3 reads CASSLTARAQNSPLHF. The CDR3 DNA reads as TGCGCCAGCAGCTTGACAGCCCGGGCTCAAAATTCACCCCTCCACTTT.